The 20 T cell receptor beta chains below come from one sample, sequenced in a study of CD8 T cells in ankylosing spondylitis. TCRdb itself ran the 5' RACE reads through MiXCR, one entry per CDR3 protein. The data show around 440,000 distinct CDR3 sequences, with approximately 17% seen just once and over 1% held by the top ten. No cognate antigen is known for these TCRs. Study conclusions and caveats: A motif in TCR beta, a set of 8 or 9 highly homologous variants, appeared characteristic of ankylosing spondylitis blood.

Sequenced: blood, either unsorted or a sorted T cell fraction (not recorded which). These receptor sequences come from a male donor with ankylosing spondylitis.

The chain combines TRBV27 with TRBJ1-6; perhaps TRBD1 as D (5 bases). Between the trimmed V and J ends, which lost 8 bases and 7 bases, there was a span of 15 bases. Germline-derived CDR1 and CDR2 are MNHEY and SMNVEV (reference sequence). The CDR3 length is 14 residues. The DNA of the CDR3 is TGTGCCAGCGGAAGGGGTTTTGGGAATTCACCCCTCCACTTT. Translating it yields CASGRGFGNSPLHF.

This sequence joins TRBV28 and TRBJ2-1; maybe TRBD2 (5 bases). The CDR3 consists of 15 residues. Trimming removed 6 bases at V and 1 base at J, with 13 bases between. Per germline, CDR1 MDHEN and CDR2 SYDVKM. CDR3: CASRPPGLSYNEQFF. The CDR3 region has the DNA TGTGCCAGCAGGCCCCCGGGATTGTCCTACAATGAGCAGTTCTTC.

The CDR3 sequence is CSSIVGGVGEQFF. The CDR3 DNA reads as TGCAGCTCGATTGTTGGGGGGGTTGGTGAGCAGTTCTTC. This sequence joins TRBV29-1 and TRBJ2-1; 7 positions match TRBD2. The CDR3 length is 13 residues. CDR1 is SQVTM, CDR2 ANQGSEA, per germline. With 8 bases clipped from V and 9 bases from J, the junction kept 13 bases outside the gene matches.

The chain links TRBV9 to TRBJ1-1; D ambiguous. V lost 0 bases and J 1 base, leaving 7 bases between the germline ends. CDR3 size: 14 residues. Germline V gene data show CDR1 as SGDLS and CDR2 as YYNGEE. This CDR3 reads CASSVDWQNTEAFF. The CDR3 bases are TGTGCCAGCAGCGTAGATTGGCAGAACACTGAAGCTTTCTTT.

The CDR3 reads CASSPQGGGLADTQYF. CDR3 nucleotide sequence: TGTGCCAGCAGCCCCCAGGGCGGGGGGCTAGCAGATACGCAGTATTTT. This chain links TRBV12-3 or TRBV12-4 with TRBJ2-3; TRBD2 aligns across 8 bases. V lost 6 bases and J lost 4; bases outside the gene matches: 12. The CDR3 loop spans 16 amino acids.

This clonotype was seen at least ten times. V usage is TRBV24-1 and J usage is TRBJ2-1; 7 bases are shared with TRBD1. The CDR3 totals 15 residues. With V trimmed by 5 bases and J by 0 bases, 3 bases remained unmatched. The V gene's germline CDR1 is KGHDR and CDR2 SFDVKD. For the CDR3, the DNA is TGTGCCACCAGTGCGGGACAGACCTCCTACAATGAGCAGTTCTTC. Its translation is CATSAGQTSYNEQFF.

The rearrangement links TRBV20-1 to TRBJ2-1; TRBD1 aligns across 9 bases. Trimming removed 5 bases from V and 5 bases from J; junction bases left unmatched: 4. CDR1 is DFQATT, CDR2 SNEGSKA, per germline (reference sequence). The CDR3 runs 13 residues. DNA of the CDR3: TGCAGTGCTGGGACAGGGCCAAACAATGAGCAGTTCTTC. As protein: CSAGTGPNNEQFF.

The V call is TRBV18, the J call TRBJ1-1; TRBD1 matches 11 bases. The CDR3 consists of 14 residues. The germline CDR1 and CDR2 sequences are KGHSH and LQKENI. V shed 5 bases, J shed 8 bases, and the junction held 7 bases outside the gene matches. CDR3: CASSAGTGGAEAFF. The CDR3 DNA follows: TGTGCCAGCTCAGCCGGGACAGGGGGAGCCGAAGCTTTCTTT.

This clonotype was seen a few times. The V gene is TRBV12-3 or TRBV12-4, the J gene TRBJ2-6, with D possibly matching TRBD1 (6 bases). This CDR3 is built from 15 residues. V was clipped by 5 bases and J by 3 bases, with 11 bases between them. CDR3: CASSPETGGANVLTF. The CDR3 DNA is TGTGCCAGCAGTCCAGAGACAGGTGGGGCCAACGTCCTGACTTTC.

V and J are TRBV20-1 and TRBJ2-1; D is unresolved. CDR3 length equals 14 residues. Germline lookup yields CDR1 DFQATT and CDR2 SNEGSKA (reference sequence). The V and J ends lost 2 bases and 0 bases respectively, with 8 bases between them. CDR3 sequence: CSARTWSSYNEQFF. The CDR3 DNA reads as TGCAGTGCTAGAACTTGGAGCTCCTACAATGAGCAGTTCTTC.

The chain couples TRBV20-1 to TRBJ2-3; 8 nucleotides align to TRBD2. CDR3 length equals 15 residues. J lost 3 bases, V lost 7 bases, and 12 bases had no gene match. Germline loops: CDR1 DFQATT, CDR2 SNEGSKA (reference sequence). DNA of the CDR3: TGCAGTGTTCTAGGTGGGGCTAGCGGGACAGATACGCAGTATTTT. Translation: CSVLGGASGTDTQYF.

This clonotype came up a few times. The rearrangement uses TRBV7-2 and TRBJ1-2, with a weak D call TRBD1 (6 bases). Germline CDR1 is SGHTA and CDR2 is FQGNSA. V was trimmed by 5 bases and J by 6 bases, leaving 16 bases between them. The CDR3 length is 14 residues. CDR3 coding DNA: TGTGCCAGCAGCACCGGGGGCAGGATAGATGGCTACACCTTC. Amino acids: CASSTGGRIDGYTF.

CDR3 protein: CSARGSLTSGYTF. CDR3 nucleotide sequence: TGCAGTGCTAGAGGGTCCCTGACAAGCGGCTACACCTTC. The V gene is TRBV20-1, the J gene TRBJ1-2, with D unclear. Trimming took off 1 base at V and 8 bases at J, with 14 bases between the two ends. CDR1 DFQATT and CDR2 SNEGSKA come from the germline V gene (reference sequence). This CDR3 spans 13 amino acids.

The chain couples TRBV5-8 to TRBJ2-3; 10 nucleotides match TRBD2. This CDR3 comprises 16 residues. CDR1 and CDR2 (germline): SGHTS, YDEGEE. Trimming took 0 bases from V and 2 from J; bases not matched to a gene: 3. The CDR3 region is CASSLALAGPTDTQYF. The CDR3 DNA reads TGTGCCAGCAGCTTGGCACTAGCGGGGCCCACAGATACGCAGTATTTT.

The genes are TRBV9 and TRBJ2-7; D possibly corresponds to TRBD2 (5 bases). V dropped 6 bases and J dropped 3 bases, with 19 bases sitting between them. Per germline, CDR1 SGDLS and CDR2 YYNGEE. The length of the CDR3 is 15 residues. The CDR3 bases are TGTGCCAGCAACCCACCCCGGGCGGGCGGCTACGAGCAGTACTTC. The encoded protein is CASNPPRAGGYEQYF.

The chain employs TRBV6-2 or TRBV6-3 and TRBJ2-2; TRBD2 matches 10 bases. This CDR3 region has 20 residues. With V trimmed by 5 bases and J by 5 bases, 20 bases remained unmatched. The V gene's germline CDR1 is MNHEY and CDR2 SVGEGT. The DNA of the CDR3 is TGTGCCAGCAGTCCCCGGGGGACTAGCGAGGAACTGGTTAAGACCGGGGAGCTGTTTTTT. Its translation: CASSPRGTSEELVKTGELFF.

This clonotype was detected many times. This chain connects TRBV5-1 to TRBJ1-1; TRBD1 agrees at 12 bases. CDR1 and CDR2 (germline): SGHRS, YFSETQ. The CDR3 contains 13 residues. The junction had 3 bases not matched to a gene; V was cut back by 4 bases and J by 8 bases. The CDR3 DNA follows: TGCGCCAGCAGCCCCGGGACAGGGGGCGAAGCTTTCTTT. Its protein product is CASSPGTGGEAFF.

The chain is built from TRBV11-2 and TRBJ1-5; no firm D call. This CDR3 is built from 15 residues. V was pared by 0 bases and J by 4 bases, with 10 bases between. Germline loops: CDR1 SGHAT, CDR2 FQNNGV. In DNA, the CDR3 is TGTGCCAGCAGCTTAGATCTAGGGTGGAATCAGCCCCAGCATTTT. It specifies CASSLDLGWNQPQHF. The full variable domain, its missing parts supplied by reference TRBV11-2 and TRBJ1-5, is EAGVAQSPRYKIIEKRQSVAFWCNPISGHATLYWYQQILGQGPKLLIQFQNNGVVDDSQLPKDRFSAERLKGVDSTLKIQPAKLEDSAVYLCASSLDLGWNQPQHFGDGTRLSIL.

At least ten counts were recorded for this clonotype. The V and J genes are TRBV12-3 or TRBV12-4 and TRBJ1-2, with 9 bases identical to TRBD1. The CDR3 runs to 13 residues. The junction had 3 bases not matched to a gene; V was cut back by 5 bases and J by 5 bases. The CDR3 region has the DNA TGTGCCAGCAGTAGGGGACAGGGTTATGGCTACACCTTC. Translation gives CASSRGQGYGYTF.

In regard to this clonotype: In this CDR3 the conserved last residue, phenylalanine or tryptophan, is missing, so a read error is likely. This chain joins TRBV27 and TRBJ2-1; a possible D gene is TRBD1 (5 bases). This CDR3 has 15 amino acids. Trimming shortened V by 3 bases and J by 7 bases, and 16 bases separated the two germline ends. From germline, CDR1 is MNHEY and CDR2 SMNVEV (reference sequence). In nucleotides, the CDR3 is TGTGCCAGCAGTTTTCGGCAGGGCAGTGTAAATGAGCAGTTCTTA. It yields the protein CASSFRQGSVNEQFL.